This TCR beta chain was identified during a study of graft-versus-host responses after intestinal transplantation. Background on the study: For two to four years after anti-thymocyte globulin induction, all recipients took tacrolimus and steroids.

From the graft tissue, intraepithelial and lamina propria lymphocytes were released through processing. This CDR3 region has 14 residues. V dropped 5 bases and J dropped 0; count of bases not matched to a gene: 1. Germline V gives CDR1 SGHTA, CDR2 FQGNSA. Clones were sequenced by immunoSEQ multiplex PCR, and TCRdb holds only the in-frame ones, with some missing. The repertoire consists of 3,500 or so clones, with roughly 80% occurring once and the leading ten covering around 9.1%. Sequencing was performed on ileum tissue, taken roughly 5 and 7 days after intestinal transplantation. The TCR was taken from a human patient who received an intestinal transplant, so some T cells may come from the graft donor. The chain recombines TRBV7-2 with TRBJ2-1; 7 bases align to TRBD1. The CDR3 is CASSRDSSYNEQFF. The CDR3 region has the DNA TGTGCCAGCAGCCGGGACAGCTCCTACAATGAGCAGTTCTTC.